Included here is one T cell receptor (beta chain) sequence, with context. This clonotype has a count of ten or more. This receptor's antigen is unknown. Base quality data are lacking; no much larger clone is found one base away. These reads were obtained on an Illumina HiSeq 2500. First-strand cDNA was synthesized with Superscript III and a set of TRAV- and TRBV-specific primers, covering both TCRalpha and TCRbeta chains. TCRs were amplified with Phusion for around 20 PCR cycles, with a constant-region primer paired with the adapter attached to the V primers. Isolated mRNA was amplified with the MessageAmp II aRNA Amplification Kit, using a 16-hour in vitro transcription at 37°C. The Dynabeads mRNA DIRECT Purification Kit was used to isolate mRNA for TCR sequencing. Indexed Illumina adapters were added in a second approximately 26-cycle Phusion PCR, and the resulting products were purified with AMPure XP beads. As for how the authors treated the data: Using custom Perl scripts, TCR sequences encoding the same protein were pooled, out-of-frame sequences were removed, and the abundance of each clonotype was computed. TCR sequences supported by only a single read were excluded from analysis. The metrics used to describe the repertoires included Shannon entropy, Gini index, clonality, richness, and the frequency of TCRs shared between repertoires. In TCRdb, the public reads were trimmed at Q25 with fastp and aligned with MiXCR, with productive beta chains retained. Each entry merges the rows of one CDR3 protein and shows their most common DNA and genes. TCRdb's processing, not the authors' own work, is the source of the V and J calls. The sample table records around 83,000 distinct CDR3 sequences; 15% to 20% of these occur just once. The ten largest clones capture over 4.5% of the sample.

The source of the sample is a study of low-dose radiotherapy and immunotherapy resistance in tumors (dated by TCRdb to 2022 to 2024). Study-wide context: Cohort 1 received 0.5 Gy per fraction every 2 weeks, with a prescribed total PTV dose of 6.5 Gy. Cohort 2 received 1 Gy per fraction every two weeks, with a total of 13 Gy over 26 weeks. Patients were given nivolumab as a 240 mg flat dose every two weeks and ipilimumab at 1 mg/kg every six weeks, with both drugs delivered intravenously. Cyclophosphamide 200 mg/m2 was administered intravenously every two weeks, one day before each radiation and immunotherapy administration. Starting on cycle 1 day 1, patients took 300 mg of aspirin by mouth once daily for four cycles. Trial participants were not randomized into treatment groups. Eight patients were included in the translational analysis: three from the first dose cohort and the first five from the second dose cohort.

Per the publication, the time point label means: before trial treatment. Donors were enrolled in RACIN, a single-arm phase I dose-escalation trial combining nivolumab, ipilimumab, aspirin, low-dose cyclophosphamide and low-dose radiotherapy. To be eligible, a patient needed to have an advanced solid tumor that was TIL-negative. The germline V gene (reference sequence) provides CDR1 GTSNPN and CDR2 SVGIG. The CDR3, from cysteine to phenylalanine, totals 15 residues. The retained sequence is limited to the CDR3, 45 bases, with the frame set at the first base. The germline ends are 12 bases apart after V is trimmed by 0 bases and J by 3 bases.

Here the chain combines TRBV30 and TRBJ1-5, with TRBD1 as a weak D call on 5 bases. The receptor was derived from a male donor with prostate cancer. The sample here was PBMCs, taken before treatment. The DNA reads as follows: TGTGCCTGGAGTGTATTCGCCAGGGCCAATCAGCCCCAGCATTTT. Its translation reads: CAWSVFARANQPQHF.